This T cell receptor beta chain was documented in a study of cytomegalovirus exposure and HLA in healthy donors. Study-level points and caveats: What a later analysis reportedly showed was that an Asian-associated ancestry cluster had fewer N-insertions than the roughly 720-donor mean. Using the classifier, cytomegalovirus status was reportedly diagnosed with high specificity and sensitivity.

PCR used 60 Vbeta primers and 13 Jbeta primers. Using immunoSEQ multiplex PCR, the repertoire was profiled, and TCRdb retains in-frame clones only, with some absent. Of 150,000 to 200,000 clones listed, over 70% are singletons. Per germline, CDR1 KGHSH and CDR2 LQKENI. The V gene end was trimmed by 3 bases and the J gene end by 7 bases; junction bases not matched to a gene: 13. This CDR3 comprises 17 residues. This clone has just a few counts. Its antigen remains unidentified. The sample consisted of PBMCs. The chain is built from TRBV18 and TRBJ2-1; 9 bases align to TRBD2. This clonotype was sampled from a woman under 40 in good health and CMV-seropositive. This CDR3 is CASSPQGSGSPRNEQFF. The CDR3 nucleotides read TGTGCCAGCTCACCCCAGGGTAGCGGGAGCCCCCGGAATGAGCAGTTCTTC.